These 3 T cell receptor beta chains were all obtained from the same sample, sequenced in a study of blood T cells in healthy people across ages. Together with a sample-barcoded 5' primer, a J-beta primer mix was included in a second PCR lasting about 6 to 11 cycles. TCRdb analysed the 5' RACE reads with MiXCR anew, one entry per CDR3 protein. The sample lists over 300,000 distinct CDR3 sequences; approximately 52% were seen once. The sequencing input was blood. The source of these receptors is a man aged 55-75 years in good health.

This clonotype has only a few counts. The chain is built from TRBV30 and TRBJ2-7; D gene ambiguous. Per germline, CDR1 GTSNPN and CDR2 SVGIG (reference sequence). The CDR3 is made up of 16 amino acids. With 0 bases removed from V and 3 bases from J, the gap between germline ends came to 18 bases. Here the CDR3 DNA reads TGTGCCTGGAGTGTACGAATAAGTGGACGGAACTACGAGCAGTACTTC. Translating it yields CAWSVRISGRNYEQYF.

The rearrangement links TRBV2 to TRBJ2-3; TRBD2 matches at 9 bases. Germline CDR1 reads SNHLY; CDR2 reads FYNNEI. Trimming cost V 4 bases and J 6 bases; bases outside gene matches: 8. The CDR3 extends over 15 amino acids. CDR3 sequence reads: CASSGAGGGLDTQYF. CDR3 sequence (DNA): TGTGCCAGCAGTGGGGCGGGGGGGGGACTGGATACGCAGTATTTT.

Of note for this clonotype: The junction and the germline gene differ at one end; a read error may be behind it. The chain is built from TRBV27 and TRBJ2-7; D may be TRBD1 or TRBD2 (5 bases each). CDR3 size: 13 residues. CDR1 is MNHEY and CDR2 is SMNVEV in the germline V gene (reference sequence). The CDR3 region has the DNA TGTGCTAGCAGTCGAGGGACGTTTGGGGAGCAGTACTTC. Protein sequence: CASSRGTFGEQYF.